The TCR beta chain described here comes from a study of cytomegalovirus exposure and HLA in healthy donors. Study in general: As an earlier analysis found, about 190 million T cells yielded 100 million to 130 million unique TCR beta sequences.

This CDR3 contains 15 residues. With 0 bases clipped from V and 10 bases from J, the junction kept 9 bases outside the gene matches. Germline CDR1 reads SGHAT; CDR2 reads FQNNGV. PCR primers comprised 60 Vbeta and 13 Jbeta primers. TCRdb keeps only in-frame clones here, not all; method: immunoSEQ multiplex PCR. The sample shows 200,000 or so clones, 65% to 85% of them seen only once. The sample was PBMCs. This TCR was sampled from a man in his forties or fifties in good health and CMV-seronegative. The rearrangement joins TRBV11-2 to TRBJ2-5, with TRBD2 matching over 9 bases. This chain's CDR3 is CASSLDMGGRAVQYF. The DNA for the CDR3 is TGTGCCAGCAGCTTAGATATGGGCGGGAGGGCCGTCCAGTACTTC.